Listed here are 25 T cell receptor beta chains from one sample, sequenced in a study of blood T cell repertoires in COVID-19. Sequencing was performed with immunoSEQ multiplex PCR; in TCRdb, only in-frame clones are kept and a portion is missing. Here the sample spans roughly 290,000 clones, around 87% being singletons. The sample was peripheral blood. The source is a woman aged 45-60 years who had recovered from COVID-19.

The chain recombines TRBV28 with TRBJ1-2; weak D call: TRBD1 (5 bases). This CDR3 has 13 residues. Germline assignment: CDR1 MDHEN and CDR2 SYDVKM. The V and J ends lost 7 bases and 8 bases respectively, with 17 bases between them. The CDR3 sequence: CASTPRASGGYTF. CDR3 DNA sequence: TGTGCCAGCACCCCCAGGGCGTCGGGCGGCTACACCTTC.

The CDR3 protein is CASSHLVGERVAFF. Here the CDR3 DNA reads TGTGCCAGCAGCCATCTGGTCGGGGAAAGGGTAGCTTTCTTT. J is TRBJ1-1 and V is TRBV3-1 (or the pseudogene TRBV3-2); D is uncertain. Germline CDR1 LGHDT, CDR2 YNNKEL (reference sequence). The CDR3 loop spans 14 amino acids. Trimming took off 3 bases at V and 10 bases at J, with 18 bases between the two ends.

J is TRBJ2-6 and V is TRBV18; TRBD1 agrees at 7 bases. This CDR3 is built from 18 residues. Per the germline V gene, CDR1 is KGHSH and CDR2 is LQKENI. The trim removed 3 bases at V and 2 bases at J, leaving 10 bases unmatched. This CDR3 is CASSPKTGIGAGANVLTF. The CDR3 bases are TGTGCCAGCTCACCGAAGACAGGGATTGGCGCTGGGGCCAACGTCCTGACTTTC.

This clone has just one count. This chain connects TRBV6-6 to TRBJ1-1; TRBD1 might be the D (6 bases). V was cut by 6 bases and J by 8 bases, with 16 bases left in between. Germline values: CDR1 MNHNY, CDR2 SVGAGI (reference sequence). The CDR3 totals 13 residues. The CDR3 nucleotides read TGTGCCAGCAGGACAGGTTCACAAGCCGAAGCTTTCTTT. Its translation is CASRTGSQAEAFF.

V is TRBV7-2 and J is TRBJ2-1; 11 bases fit TRBD2. Germline-derived CDR1 and CDR2 are SGHTA and FQGNSA. V was clipped by 5 bases and J by 15 bases; unmatched bases: 12. CDR3 length: 14 residues. CDR3 bases: TGTGCCAGCAGCCCGAGACTAGCGGGAAACCCCCCGTTCTTC. Amino acid sequence: CASSPRLAGNPPFF.

The chain recombines TRBV7-2 with TRBJ1-5; TRBD1 matches 7 bases. Trimming removed 2 bases from V and 7 bases from J; junction bases left unmatched: 5. Germline assignment: CDR1 SGHTA and CDR2 FQGNSA. The CDR3 contains 14 residues. The CDR3: CASSLRGGGQPQHF. Written as DNA, the CDR3 is TGTGCCAGCAGCTTACGAGGGGGCGGCCAGCCCCAGCATTTT.

The chain recombines TRBV5-4 with TRBJ1-1, with 10 bases lining up with TRBD1. In germline, CDR1 is SGHNT, CDR2 YYREEE (reference sequence). The CDR3 is made up of 16 amino acids. V was pared by 0 bases and J by 5 bases, with 7 bases of the junction left unmatched. DNA for the CDR3: TGTGCCAGCAGCTTGGGGTTGGGGACAGGGGTTACTGAAGCTTTCTTT. Residues: CASSLGLGTGVTEAFF.

V and J are TRBV19 and TRBJ1-2, with 7 bases lining up with TRBD1. CDR1 is LNHDA, CDR2 SQIVND, per germline (reference sequence). V trimming: 7 bases; J trimming: 6 bases; junction bases outside the gene matches: 11. The CDR3 has 14 residues. CDR3 loop: CASTPGQVWHGYTF. As DNA, the CDR3 is TGTGCCAGTACCCCCGGACAGGTCTGGCATGGCTACACCTTC.

The CDR3 DNA sequence: TGTGCCAGCAGTCTCTCCGAGACAGGAGCTTTCTTT. Encoded protein: CASSLSETGAFF. The chain is built from TRBV12-3 or TRBV12-4 and TRBJ1-1; perhaps TRBD1 as D (6 bases). Between the trimmed V and J ends, which lost 5 bases and 10 bases, there was a span of 14 bases. This CDR3 is built from 12 residues.

The V call is TRBV5-1, the J call TRBJ2-7; TRBD1 agrees at 10 bases. CDR3 length: 14 residues. Germline CDR1 is SGHRS and CDR2 is YFSETQ. V lost 4 bases and J lost 7; bases outside the gene matches: 8. The CDR3 DNA sequence: TGCGCCAGCAGCCCCGGGACAGGGGCGGGTGAGCAGTACTTC. This sequence encodes CASSPGTGAGEQYF.

The table lists this clone with a count of one. The CDR3 reads CASSVRDRAYEQYF. CDR3 nucleotides: TGTGCCAGTAGTGTAAGGGACAGAGCCTACGAGCAGTACTTC. The V and J genes are TRBV19 and TRBJ2-7, with 7 bases aligning to TRBD1. Trimming took 5 bases from V and 2 from J; bases not matched to a gene: 6. The CDR3 is made up of 14 amino acids. Germline V lookup: CDR1 LNHDA, CDR2 SQIVND (reference sequence).

This clone has a single count. The identical CDR3 is also encoded by other nucleotide sequences in the sample. CDR3 DNA sequence: TGTGCCAGCAGTTATCCGGAGACCCAGTACTTC. This encodes CASSYPETQYF. V gene TRBV6-2 or TRBV6-3 combines with J gene TRBJ2-5, with D unresolved. The CDR3 loop spans 11 amino acids. The V end was cut by 3 bases, the J end by 5 bases, with 4 bases between. Germline V gene lookup returns CDR1 MNHEY and CDR2 SVGEGT.

The rearrangement links TRBV6-2 or TRBV6-3 to TRBJ1-1; D possibly corresponds to TRBD1 (6 bases). This CDR3 comprises 18 residues. V lost 0 bases and J lost 2, with 19 bases in between. CDR1 and CDR2 from the germline V gene are MNHEY and SVGEGT. The CDR3 spells CASSYSGKTGTGNTEAFF. The CDR3 region has the DNA TGTGCCAGCAGTTACTCGGGAAAAACAGGGACCGGAAACACTGAAGCTTTCTTT.

The V and J genes are TRBV6-6 and TRBJ2-2; perhaps TRBD2 as D (6 bases). CDR1 is MNHNY and CDR2 is SVGAGI in the germline V gene (reference sequence). The CDR3 runs 15 residues. Trimming stripped 2 bases from V and 5 bases from J, with 12 bases between. CDR3 nucleotide sequence: TGTGCCAGCAGTTACGGAGCAGGGAGGACCGGGGAGCTGTTTTTT. Translating gives CASSYGAGRTGELFF.

The V and J genes are TRBV3-1 (or the pseudogene TRBV3-2) and TRBJ2-1, with 10 nucleotides matching TRBD2. Trimming took 4 bases from V and 7 from J; bases not matched to a gene: 10. CDR3 length equals 16 residues. Germline assignment: CDR1 LGHDT and CDR2 YNNKEL (reference sequence). The CDR3 DNA follows: TGTGCCAGCAGCCGTTTAGCGGGGGGTTTTGGGAATGAGCAGTTCTTC. This gives the protein CASSRLAGGFGNEQFF.

This clone was seen only once. This chain links TRBV7-8 with TRBJ2-7; D is undetermined. Germline V CDR1 and CDR2: SGHVS, FQNEAQ. This CDR3 region has 13 residues. Trimming removed 3 bases at V and 12 bases at J, with 18 bases between. The CDR3 region has the DNA TGTGCCAGCAGCTTTCGCCCCACTGAGCCGGGGTACTTC. This gives the protein CASSFRPTEPGYF.

The J gene is TRBJ2-3, the V gene TRBV7-8, with D possibly TRBD2 on 5 matching bases. CDR3 size: 16 residues. Trimming removed 1 base at V and 0 bases at J, with 11 bases between. Germline V CDR1 and CDR2: SGHVS, FQNEAQ. The CDR3 sequence is CASSLVTGWSTDTQYF. In nucleotides, the CDR3 is TGTGCCAGCAGCTTAGTGACGGGGTGGAGCACAGATACGCAGTATTTT.

This clone was observed at least ten times. V is TRBV28 and J is TRBJ2-1; D is perhaps TRBD1 (6 bases). CDR1 is MDHEN, CDR2 SYDVKM, per germline. The CDR3 extends over 14 amino acids. V was trimmed by 7 bases and J by 4 bases, leaving 14 bases between them. CDR3: CASNRGGPYNEQFF. The CDR3 DNA reads as TGTGCCAGCAATCGAGGGGGACCATACAATGAGCAGTTCTTC.

This chain links TRBV10-3 with TRBJ2-7; 8 bases fit TRBD2. J was trimmed by 4 bases and V by 4 bases; bases with no gene match: 6. Germline CDR1 reads ENHRY; CDR2 reads SYGVKD. The CDR3 length is 14 residues. The CDR3 here is CAISGRGGGYEQYF. The DNA for the CDR3 is TGTGCCATCAGTGGACGGGGGGGCGGGTACGAGCAGTACTTC.

This clone was found once. The chain joins TRBV3-1 (or the pseudogene TRBV3-2) to TRBJ2-7, with a weak D call TRBD2 (5 bases). CDR3 length: 13 amino acids. Germline-derived CDR1 and CDR2 are LGHDT and YNNKEL (reference sequence). Trimming removed 3 bases from V and 4 bases from J, with 10 bases in between. The chain's CDR3 is CASSHTSEYEQYF. CDR3 coding DNA: TGTGCCAGCAGCCATACTAGTGAGTACGAGCAGTACTTC.

This chain links TRBV9 with TRBJ2-1, with 9 bases that match TRBD2. The V gene end was trimmed by 0 bases and the J gene end by 3 bases; junction bases not matched to a gene: 16. CDR3 length: 20 residues. Germline V CDR1 and CDR2: SGDLS, YYNGEE. The CDR3 DNA sequence: TGTGCCAGCAGCGTAGCGGCCGGAGTTGCCGGACTAGCGCACTACAATGAGCAGTTCTTC. Its protein product is CASSVAAGVAGLAHYNEQFF. Full variable domain (remainder filled in from reference TRBV9 and TRBJ2-1): DSGVTQTPKHLITATGQRVTLRCSPRSGDLSVYWYQQSLDQGLQFLIQYYNGEERAKGNILERFSAQQFPDLHSELNLSSLELGDSALYFCASSVAAGVAGLAHYNEQFFGPGTRLTVL.

The sample holds one count of this clone. CDR3 bases: TGTGCCACCAGCAGAGATCGTACTAGCGGGGATAGGGAGCAGTTCTTC. This encodes CATSRDRTSGDREQFF. This sequence joins TRBV15 and TRBJ2-1, with TRBD2 matching over 10 bases. CDR1 LNHNV and CDR2 YYDKDF come from the germline V gene (reference sequence). Trimming cost V 0 bases and J 10 bases; bases outside gene matches: 9. CDR3 length: 16 amino acids.

Here the CDR3 DNA reads TGTGCCAGCAGCGTAGTAGGGAGGGGGGATGAAAAACTGTTTTTT. Protein product: CASSVVGRGDEKLFF. This sequence joins TRBV9 and TRBJ1-4, with TRBD1 as a possible D gene (6 bases). V was pared by 0 bases and J by 6 bases, with 12 bases between. This CDR3 contains 15 residues. Germline assignment: CDR1 SGDLS and CDR2 YYNGEE.

This clone was detected only once. The chain joins TRBV28 to TRBJ2-7; tentatively, D is TRBD2 (6 bases). Germline V lookup: CDR1 MDHEN, CDR2 SYDVKM. The length of the CDR3 is 13 residues. Between the trimmed V and J ends, which lost 5 bases and 5 bases, there was a span of 13 bases. CDR3 coding DNA: TGTGCCAGCAGTCTGGGACTCTGGGACGAGCAGTACTTC. It yields the protein CASSLGLWDEQYF.

The chain carries TRBV12-3 or TRBV12-4 and TRBJ2-7; 8 bases are a match to TRBD2. The CDR3 has 13 residues. Trimming at V came to 4 bases and at J to 4 bases, leaving 3 bases not matched to a gene. The CDR3 DNA reads as TGTGCCAGCAGTTGGGCTAGCGGGTACGAGCAGTACTTC. Protein product: CASSWASGYEQYF.